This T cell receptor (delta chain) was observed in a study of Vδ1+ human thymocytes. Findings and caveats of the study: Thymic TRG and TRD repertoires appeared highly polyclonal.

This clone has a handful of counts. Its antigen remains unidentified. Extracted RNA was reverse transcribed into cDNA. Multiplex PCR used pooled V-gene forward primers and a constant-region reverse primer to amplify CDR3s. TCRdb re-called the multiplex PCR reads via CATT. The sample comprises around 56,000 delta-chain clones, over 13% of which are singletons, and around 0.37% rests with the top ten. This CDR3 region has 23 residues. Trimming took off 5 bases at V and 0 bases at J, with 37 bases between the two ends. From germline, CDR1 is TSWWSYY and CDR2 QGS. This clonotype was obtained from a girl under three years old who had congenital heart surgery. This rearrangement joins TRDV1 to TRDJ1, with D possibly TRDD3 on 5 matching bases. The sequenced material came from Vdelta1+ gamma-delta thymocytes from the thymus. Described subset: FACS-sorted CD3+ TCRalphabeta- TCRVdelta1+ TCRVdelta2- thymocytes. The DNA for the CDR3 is TGTGCTCTTGGGAACTCCCCGGCCTGCCCTATTACTGGTCCACCCTCGTACACCGATAAACTCATCTTT. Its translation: CALGNSPACPITGPPSYTDKLIF.